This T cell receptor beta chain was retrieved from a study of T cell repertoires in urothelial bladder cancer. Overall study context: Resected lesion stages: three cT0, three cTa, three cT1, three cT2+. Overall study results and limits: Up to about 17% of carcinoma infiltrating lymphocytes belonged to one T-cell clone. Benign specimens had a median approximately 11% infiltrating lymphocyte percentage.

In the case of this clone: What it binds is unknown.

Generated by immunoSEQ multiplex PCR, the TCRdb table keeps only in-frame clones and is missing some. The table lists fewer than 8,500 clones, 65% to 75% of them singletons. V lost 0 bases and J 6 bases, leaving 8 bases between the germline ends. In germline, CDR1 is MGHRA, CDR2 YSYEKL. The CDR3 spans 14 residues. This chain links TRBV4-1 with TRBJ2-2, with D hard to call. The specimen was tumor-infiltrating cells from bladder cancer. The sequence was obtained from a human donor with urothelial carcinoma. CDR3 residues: CASSQETYAGELFF. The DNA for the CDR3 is TGCGCCAGCAGCCAAGAAACGTACGCCGGGGAGCTGTTTTTT.